This T cell receptor beta chain stems from a study of CXCR3-negative and CXCR3-positive naive CD8 T cells. Study-level information: The TRB read total, around 140 million, broke down to about 1.5 +/- 0.3 million reads per library.

CDR3 length: 16 residues. From germline, CDR1 is LGHNA and CDR2 YSLEER. In preparing the TRB cDNA libraries, 5' RACE with UMI labels was used. From its re-call of the 5' RACE reads, TCRdb lists each CDR3 protein once, without DNA. Its clone listing holds roughly 26,000 distinct CDR3 sequences. Cells that were CD45RO-CCR7+CD27+CD95- constituted naive CD8+ T cells. The sample comprised naive CXCR3- CD8+ T cells from blood. Described subset: CD45RO-CCR7+CD27+CD95- naive CD8+ T cells lacking CXCR3 (TNR3-). The clonotype comes from a human donor in good health. Some clones in this sample may be carry-over from other donors' samples. V gene TRBV4-3 combines with J gene TRBJ2-1. The CDR3 loop reads CASSQDTGISYNEQFF.